These 14 T cell receptor beta chains share one sample of origin, sequenced in a study of cytomegalovirus exposure and HLA in healthy donors. The PCR ran on 60 Vbeta and 13 Jbeta primers. The table came from immunoSEQ multiplex PCR; TCRdb's copy has only in-frame clones and leaves some out. The data contain over 150,000 clones, 80% of them singletons. The sample comprised PBMCs. Receptor source: a man younger than 35 in good health and CMV-seropositive.

This chain joins TRBV11-3 and TRBJ2-5; 8 positions match TRBD2. Germline CDR1 is SGHNT and CDR2 is YENEEA. The CDR3 length is 14 residues. J was trimmed by 0 bases and V by 5 bases; bases with no gene match: 2. CDR3 sequence (DNA): TGTGCCAGCAGCCGGGGGGGTAACCAAGAGACCCAGTACTTC. Its protein product is CASSRGGNQETQYF.

This clone was seen more than once but under ten times. The chain recombines TRBV30 with TRBJ2-2; 8 bases match TRBD1. Looked up from germline, CDR1 is GTSNPN and CDR2 is SVGIG (reference sequence). There are 15 residues in the CDR3. J lost 4 bases, V lost 2 bases, and 6 bases had no gene match. CDR3 in amino acids: CAWSISTGVTGELFF. DNA of the CDR3: TGTGCCTGGAGTATCTCGACAGGGGTCACCGGGGAGCTGTTTTTT.

This chain joins TRBV6-5 and TRBJ2-7; D not resolved. The CDR3 is made up of 12 amino acids. V lost 10 bases, J lost 3 bases, and 13 bases lay in between. Germline V gene lookup returns CDR1 MNHEY and CDR2 SVGAGI. The DNA for the CDR3 is TGTGCCACCTCTGCAACAAGCTACGAGCAGTACTTC. Amino acid sequence: CATSATSYEQYF.

V is TRBV29-1 and J is TRBJ2-5; a possible D gene is TRBD2 (6 bases). Trimming removed 3 bases from V and 4 bases from J, with 12 bases in between. The CDR3 totals 13 residues. Germline loops: CDR1 SQVTM, CDR2 ANQGSEA. CDR3 protein: CSVDQGGLETQYF. CDR3 bases: TGCAGCGTTGATCAAGGAGGGCTAGAGACCCAGTACTTC.

This clone came up a few times. The chain links TRBV6-4 to TRBJ2-6; 8 nucleotides line up with TRBD1. With 10 bases clipped from V and 0 bases from J, the junction kept 8 bases outside the gene matches. CDR3 length equals 16 residues. The V gene's germline CDR1 is MRHNA and CDR2 SNTAGT. The CDR3, as DNA: TGTGCCACCTCGGGACAGGCGAACTCTGGGGCCAACGTCCTGACTTTC. Protein: CATSGQANSGANVLTF.

This chain connects TRBV11-3 to TRBJ2-1; 7 bases line up with TRBD2. In germline, CDR1 is SGHNT, CDR2 YENEEA. Trimming cost V 5 bases and J 6 bases; bases outside gene matches: 7. This CDR3 comprises 14 residues. The CDR3 nucleotides are TGTGCCAGCAGCAGCACGCGGGAGTCCAATGAGCAGTTCTTC. As protein: CASSSTRESNEQFF.

The chain is built from TRBV27 and TRBJ1-2; no clear D. Trimming removed 5 bases from V and 7 bases from J, with 14 bases in between. This CDR3 comprises 13 residues. Germline V gene sequence: CDR1 MNHEY, CDR2 SMNVEV (reference sequence). CDR3 in amino acids: CASSTGVTAGYTF. The CDR3 bases are TGTGCCAGCAGTACCGGGGTCACTGCTGGCTACACCTTC.

The chain couples TRBV5-1 to TRBJ1-4; the match to TRBD1 covers 7 bases. Per the germline V gene, CDR1 is SGHRS and CDR2 is YFSETQ. V dropped 7 bases and J dropped 5; count of bases not matched to a gene: 11. The CDR3 is 15 residues long. CDR3 amino acids: CASCLTGQTNEKLFF. For the CDR3, the DNA is TGCGCCAGCTGCCTCACGGGACAGACAAATGAAAAACTGTTTTTT.

This rearrangement joins TRBV27 to TRBJ1-1; perhaps TRBD1 as D (5 bases). This CDR3 has 14 residues. The germline V gene has CDR1 MNHEY and CDR2 SMNVEV (reference sequence). The germline V and J ends were trimmed by 2 bases and 2 bases, with 9 bases remaining between them. CDR3: CASSLARANTEAFF. The CDR3 nucleotides are TGTGCCAGCAGTTTAGCCAGGGCTAACACTGAAGCTTTCTTT.

The chain uses TRBV6-4 and TRBJ2-3, with 9 bases that match TRBD2. Germline loops: CDR1 MRHNA, CDR2 SNTAGT. The CDR3 length is 15 residues. V was clipped by 4 bases and J by 6 bases; unmatched bases: 8. CDR3 DNA sequence: TGTGCCAGCAGTGCCACGGGACTAGCAAGTGATACGCAGTATTTT. This encodes CASSATGLASDTQYF.

In this sample, this clone turned up a few times. The rearrangement links TRBV6-1 to TRBJ2-4; a weak D match, TRBD2 (7 bases). The V gene's germline CDR1 is MNHNS and CDR2 SASEGT. The CDR3 consists of 16 residues. Trimming left V 4 bases short and J 8 bases short, with 21 bases between. The CDR3 DNA follows: TGTGCCAGCAGTGCAAAGGTTGGGGGGGCTTGGGACATTCAGTACTTC. Residues: CASSAKVGGAWDIQYF.

This clone was recorded only once. This chain uses TRBV18 with TRBJ1-3; no firm D call. This CDR3 comprises 15 residues. V lost 3 bases and J lost 4, with 13 bases in between. CDR1 and CDR2 from the germline V gene are KGHSH and LQKENI. The CDR3 here is CASSPAGVEGNTIYF. The CDR3 DNA reads TGTGCCAGCTCACCGGCCGGAGTTGAAGGAAACACCATATATTTT.

This rearrangement joins TRBV9 to TRBJ2-1, with D possibly TRBD1 on 5 matching bases. Deletions cut 10 bases from V and 6 bases from J, with 14 bases between. Germline CDR1 reads SGDLS; CDR2 reads YYNGEE. This CDR3 region has 12 residues. The CDR3, as DNA: TGTGCCCGACAGAATAAGCCCAATGAGCAGTTCTTC. Translation gives CARQNKPNEQFF.

The chain recombines TRBV9 with TRBJ2-3, with TRBD2 identical over 8 bases. The V segment lost 0 bases and the J segment 0 bases; nucleotides outside the gene matches: 9. This CDR3 is 18 amino acids long. Looked up from germline, CDR1 is SGDLS and CDR2 is YYNGEE. In nucleotides, the CDR3 is TGTGCCAGCAGCGTAGGGGCGACTAGCGCAATTAGCACAGATACGCAGTATTTT. It specifies CASSVGATSAISTDTQYF.